The sequence of this TCR beta chain was determined in a study of T cell repertoires in cytomegalovirus infection. In its sample, this clonotype was seen many times. Its cognate antigen is unknown. This CDR3 has 14 amino acids. Deletions cut 5 bases from V and 3 bases from J, with 14 bases between. The germline CDR1 and CDR2 sequences are SGHTA and FQGNSA. Each CDR3 protein is one row after TCRdb ran MiXCR on the reads. In the table there are about 890,000 distinct CDR3 sequences, less than 35% of which are singletons. The source was cultured CD8+ T cells from PBMCs, collected from culture after CMV antigen stimulation. The TCR was taken from a human donor in good health (CMV status not recorded). Some clones in this sample may be carry-over from other donors' samples. The chain recombines TRBV7-2 with TRBJ2-7, with D hard to call. The CDR3 nucleotides read TGTGCCAGCAGCCCGAACGGGCTGGTCTACGAGCAGTACTTC. It encodes CASSPNGLVYEQYF.